Listed below are T cell receptor beta chains from one sample, sequenced in a study of T cell repertoires in aging, cancer and after chemotherapy. In TCRdb, the multiplex PCR reads were re-called with MiXCR into one record per CDR3 protein. This table holds around 1,000 distinct CDR3 sequences, roughly 15% found once. Sequenced sample: blood. The receptors originated from a human donor with a solid tumor. Both conserved end residues are part of each CDR3. The D gene is left open where the match is weak. Clone size is stated in some rows and not others, as once, few, many or a class when expanded.

j_call	v_call	d_call	clone_size	cdr3_aa	cdr3_nt
TRBJ1-5	TRBV24-1	.	.	CATSDNTGTNQPQHF	TGTGCCACCAGTGATAACACAGGGACGAATCAGCCCCAGCATTTT
TRBJ1-5	TRBV24-1	.	.	CATSDSRGLVAQPQHF	TGTGCCACCAGTGATTCCAGGGGCTTGGTGGCTCAGCCCCAGCATTTT
TRBJ2-7	TRBV5-1	.	few	CASSLKGDTTYEQYF	TGCGCCAGCAGCTTGAAGGGGGACACCACCTACGAGCAGTACTTC
TRBJ2-7	TRBV20-1	TRBD2	large	CSARRSGRFYEQYF	TGCAGTGCTAGGAGAAGCGGGAGGTTTTACGAGCAGTACTTC
TRBJ2-1	TRBV24-1	.	.	CATSGVQGKTYNEQFF	TGTGCCACCAGTGGAGTTCAAGGGAAAACTTACAATGAGCAGTTCTTC
TRBJ2-1	TRBV18	.	.	CASSTKTDAIPTGNEQFF	TGTGCCAGCTCAACCAAAACCGATGCAATTCCCACGGGCAATGAGCAGTTCTTC
TRBJ2-1	TRBV11-1	TRBD2	large	CASSYPGLADNEQFF	TGTGCCAGCAGCTACCCTGGCCTAGCGGACAATGAGCAGTTCTTC
TRBJ2-5	TRBV30	.	.	CAWSRTGHSETQYF	TGTGCCTGGAGCCGAACGGGACACTCAGAGACCCAGTACTTC
TRBJ1-2	TRBV27	TRBD1	large	CASSSPTGDFLGYTF	TGTGCCAGCAGTTCCCCGACAGGGGATTTTCTAGGCTACACCTTC
TRBJ2-3	TRBV28	.	.	CASTTGREMVNTQYF	TGTGCCAGCACCACAGGGCGGGAGATGGTGAATACGCAGTATTTT
TRBJ2-3	TRBV6-4	TRBD2	large	CASSEGTSGTDTQYF	TGTGCCAGCAGTGAAGGGACTAGCGGGACAGATACGCAGTATTTT
TRBJ2-7	TRBV20-1	TRBD1	large	CSASPGQGAAEQYF	TGCAGTGCTAGCCCGGGACAGGGGGCCGCCGAGCAGTACTTC